This TCR beta chain originates from a study of shared clonotypes between healthy human individuals. Investigators spread the genomic DNA of each subset evenly over several immunoSEQ plates. Sequenced by immunoSEQ multiplex PCR; TCRdb stores in-frame clones only, minus some. This table has about 560,000 clones, roughly 79% appearing once. Caucasian adults living in Nashville, Tennessee, provided all samples. The sequencing input was PBMCs. The TCR was taken from a woman aged 35 to 49 in good health. Some clones in this sample may be carry-over from other donors' samples.

In DNA, the CDR3 is TGCGCCAGCAGCTTTAGGACAGGTCCCTACGAGCAGTACTTC. The encoded protein is CASSFRTGPYEQYF. This chain uses TRBV5-1 with TRBJ2-7, with 7 bases lining up with TRBD1. This CDR3 contains 14 residues. The trim removed 2 bases at V and 2 bases at J, leaving 4 bases unmatched. In germline, CDR1 is SGHRS, CDR2 YFSETQ.